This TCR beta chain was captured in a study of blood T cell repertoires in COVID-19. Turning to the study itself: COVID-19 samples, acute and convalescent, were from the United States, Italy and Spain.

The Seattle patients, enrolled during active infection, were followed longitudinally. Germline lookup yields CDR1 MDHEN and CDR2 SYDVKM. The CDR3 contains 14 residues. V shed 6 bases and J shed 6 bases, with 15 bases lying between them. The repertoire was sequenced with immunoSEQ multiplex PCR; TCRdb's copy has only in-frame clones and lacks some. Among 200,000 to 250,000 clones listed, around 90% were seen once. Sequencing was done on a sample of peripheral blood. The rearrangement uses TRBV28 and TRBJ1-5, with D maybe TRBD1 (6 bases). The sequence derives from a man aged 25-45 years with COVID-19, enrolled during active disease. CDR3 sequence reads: CASSPGGRSQPQHF. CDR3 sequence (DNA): TGTGCCAGCAGCCCCGGGGGGCGAAGTCAGCCCCAGCATTTT.